This T cell receptor (beta chain) was recorded in a study of T cells after yellow fever vaccination. Study-level points and caveats: Re-detected after boosting: most primary clones, about 95% of CD4 and about 85% of CD8.

This clonotype was counted between two and nine times. Antigen: not known. TCRdb redid the calling of the 5' RACE reads with MiXCR, one entry per CDR3 protein. Of approximately 600,000 distinct CDR3 sequences listed, 9% to 15% are singletons. Germline V CDR1 and CDR2: SGHRS, YFSETQ. CDR3 size: 16 residues. The junction had 7 bases not matched to a gene; V was cut back by 4 bases and J by 0 bases. The sequence derives from a man between 25 and 39 years old who received the YFV17D yellow fever vaccine. Source: PBMCs, taken on the day of the yellow fever booster vaccination. V gene TRBV5-1 combines with J gene TRBJ2-7; 10 nucleotides agree with TRBD1. The CDR3 DNA follows: TGCGCCAGCAGCCCCGGGACAGGGGACTACTCCTACGAGCAGTACTTC. Its translation is CASSPGTGDYSYEQYF.